This TCR beta chain is drawn from a study of blood T cell repertoires in COVID-19. Study summary: Nucleic acid was either cDNA or gDNA, and it came from T cells, B-cell-depleted T cells, or PBMCs.

How the authors handled the data: Estimates of nucleated cell counts were drawn from the amplification of reference gene primers. Data came from immunoSEQ multiplex PCR; TCRdb stores just in-frame clones and leaves some out. That table is the source of V, J and clone size, and D and trimming were worked out from the DNA. The table shows about 170,000 clones, with about 86% occurring only once. V lost 6 bases to trimming and J lost 6 bases, with 20 bases between them. From germline, CDR1 is MDHEN and CDR2 SYDVKM. The CDR3 has 15 amino acids. Recruitment covered about two dozen US areas and drew participants whose ages spanned roughly 18 to 100 years. Clinical history as reported by participants underpinned cohort assignment.

The material sequenced was PBMCs or T cells enriched from blood (not recorded which). The genes are TRBV28 and TRBJ1-1; a weak D match, TRBD1 (5 bases). This TCR derives from a woman aged 45 to 65 in a cohort exposed to, infected with or recovered from COVID-19 (not recorded which). CDR3: CASREPGQPVAEAFF. CDR3 nucleotides: TGTGCCAGCAGGGAACCAGGGCAGCCCGTGGCTGAAGCTTTCTTT. The full variable domain, in which reference TRBV28 and TRBJ1-1 provide the parts outside the CDR3, is DVKVTQSSRYLVKRTGEKVFLECVQDMDHENMFWYRQDPGLGLRLIYFSYDVKMKEKGDIPEGYSVSREKKERFSLILESASTNQTSMYLCASREPGQPVAEAFFGQGTRLTVV.